This T cell receptor (beta chain) is from a study of blood T cell repertoires in COVID-19. About the research overall: The United States, Italy and Spain provided the acute and convalescent COVID-19 samples.

Profiled with immunoSEQ multiplex PCR; TCRdb holds only in-frame clones, not every one. The profile shows about 60,000 clones, 88% of them singletons. The CDR3 is 13 amino acids. V was pared by 1 base and J by 4 bases, with 5 bases between. Germline V gene lookup returns CDR1 SGHAT and CDR2 FQNNGV. The sequence derives from a human donor in a cohort sampled during active COVID-19. The chain recombines TRBV11-2 with TRBJ1-5; D is unresolved. Sequencing input: peripheral blood. The CDR3 reads CASSLVRNQPQHF. The DNA of the CDR3 is TGTGCCAGCAGCTTAGTTAGAAATCAGCCCCAGCATTTT.